A single sample is the source of the 26 T cell receptor beta chains below, sequenced in a study of cytomegalovirus exposure and HLA in healthy donors. Generated by immunoSEQ multiplex PCR, the TCRdb table keeps only in-frame clones and is missing some. The sample lists over 150,000 clones, 86% seen once, with around 6% in the top ten. Input material: PBMCs. The receptors stem from a woman aged 25 to 39 in good health and CMV-seronegative.

CDR3 amino acids: CASSDSRGTGAYGYTF. Here the CDR3 DNA reads TGTGCCAGCAGTGATTCACGCGGGACAGGGGCGTACGGCTACACCTTC. V gene TRBV6-1 combines with J gene TRBJ1-2, with 10 bases fitting TRBD1. Germline V gives CDR1 MNHNS, CDR2 SASEGT. This CDR3 is 16 amino acids long. The J segment lost 8 bases and the V segment lost 3 bases, leaving 12 bases of the junction unmatched.

V gene TRBV7-2 combines with J gene TRBJ2-5; maybe TRBD1 (6 bases). From germline, CDR1 is SGHTA and CDR2 FQGNSA. Trimming took off 3 bases at V and 0 bases at J, with 8 bases between the two ends. CDR3 length: 14 amino acids. The CDR3 loop reads CASSLDSNQETQYF. The CDR3 region has the DNA TGTGCCAGCAGCTTGGACAGTAACCAAGAGACCCAGTACTTC.

The rearrangement links TRBV30 to TRBJ1-1; maybe TRBD1 (5 bases). Germline V gene sequence: CDR1 GTSNPN, CDR2 SVGIG (reference sequence). V gave up 1 base and J gave up 0 bases, with 6 bases separating them. This CDR3 comprises 13 residues. The DNA for the CDR3 is TGTGCCTGGAGTGCGACAGTGAACACTGAAGCTTTCTTT. Its translation: CAWSATVNTEAFF.

V gene TRBV20-1 combines with J gene TRBJ2-3; the D is unclear. This CDR3 has 10 amino acids. Trimming removed 4 bases from V and 5 bases from J, with 4 bases in between. CDR1 is DFQATT, CDR2 SNEGSKA, per germline (reference sequence). DNA of the CDR3: TGCAGTGCTACACAAGATACGCAGTATTTT. Translated: CSATQDTQYF.

The V call is TRBV27, the J call TRBJ2-3; D may be TRBD2 (5 bases). Looked up from germline, CDR1 is MNHEY and CDR2 is SMNVEV (reference sequence). There are 17 residues in the CDR3. Trimming removed 3 bases from V and 2 bases from J, with 18 bases in between. CDR3 in DNA: TGTGCCAGCAGTTTGATCGCTCGGAGCGGAATCACAGATACGCAGTATTTT. It yields the protein CASSLIARSGITDTQYF.

The chain recombines TRBV4-1 with TRBJ1-4; D unclear. Germline V lookup: CDR1 MGHRA, CDR2 YSYEKL. The ends were cut back, 4 bases at V and 5 bases at J, with 11 bases in the middle. The CDR3 consists of 14 residues. In DNA form, the CDR3 reads TGCGCCAGCAGCCCCCCGAGACGGAATGAAAAACTGTTTTTT. The encoded protein is CASSPPRRNEKLFF.

The chain carries TRBV7-6 and TRBJ2-7; D not resolved. The germline CDR1 and CDR2 sequences are SGHVS and FNYEAQ. V lost 2 bases and J lost 3, with 17 bases in between. The CDR3 is made up of 16 amino acids. The CDR3 coding sequence is TGTGCCAGCAGCTTAAACAGTAGACTCGTGGGCTACGAGCAGTACTTC. Protein sequence: CASSLNSRLVGYEQYF.

This clone showed up just a few times. In nucleotides, the CDR3 is TGTGCCAGCAGCCGGGAGGTCAGCTATGGCTACACCTTC. Its protein product is CASSREVSYGYTF. The chain links TRBV4-2 to TRBJ1-2, with D hard to call. The CDR3 length is 13 residues. Trimming took off 4 bases at V and 4 bases at J, with 10 bases between the two ends. Germline V CDR1 and CDR2: LGHNA, YNFKEQ.

J is TRBJ2-2 and V is TRBV6-8; 13 nucleotides agree with TRBD2. Germline loops: CDR1 MNHGY, CDR2 SAAAGT. CDR3 length: 17 amino acids. V lost 5 bases to trimming and J lost 1 base; unmatched junction nucleotides: 4. CDR3 loop: CASSPGTSGVNTGELFF. The CDR3 nucleotides are TGTGCCAGCAGTCCCGGGACTAGCGGGGTGAACACCGGGGAGCTGTTTTTT.

The chain is built from TRBV9 and TRBJ1-2; D uncertain. Trimming pared 4 bases from V and 5 bases from J, leaving 12 bases between. The CDR3 length is 13 residues. The germline V gene has CDR1 SGDLS and CDR2 YYNGEE. The CDR3 region is CASSTRTGYGYTF. The CDR3, as DNA: TGTGCCAGCAGCACCCGGACGGGTTATGGCTACACCTTC.

V gene TRBV6-6 combines with J gene TRBJ1-1; 9 positions agree with TRBD1. Germline V gene data show CDR1 as MNHNY and CDR2 as SVGAGI (reference sequence). V gave up 5 bases and J gave up 4 bases; unmatched junction bases: 8. This CDR3 region has 15 residues. The chain's CDR3 is CASSPPNRGPTEAFF. CDR3 DNA: TGTGCCAGCAGTCCACCGAACAGGGGGCCCACTGAAGCTTTCTTT.

The rearrangement uses TRBV5-1 and TRBJ2-7; TRBD2 matches 15 bases. The CDR3 covers 16 residues. Trimming cost V 1 base and J 6 bases; bases outside gene matches: 5. Per the germline V gene, CDR1 is SGHRS and CDR2 is YFSETQ. The CDR3 bases are TGCGCCAGCAGCTTGCTCGGACTAGCGGGGGGGCTCGAGCAGTACTTC. This sequence encodes CASSLLGLAGGLEQYF.

The chain has TRBV19 and TRBJ2-7; the D gene is possibly TRBD2 (5 bases). This CDR3 is 16 amino acids long. With 8 bases removed from V and 3 bases from J, the gap between germline ends came to 23 bases. Germline lookup yields CDR1 LNHDA and CDR2 SQIVND (reference sequence). The CDR3 spells CASSPQTGNSVYEQYF. CDR3 nucleotides: TGTGCCAGTTCCCCCCAGACGGGAAATAGCGTCTACGAGCAGTACTTC.

CDR3 sequence (DNA): TGTGCCAGCAGTTTACGGGGGCTGGACACCAATGAGCAGTTCTTC. It yields the protein CASSLRGLDTNEQFF. V usage is TRBV27 and J usage is TRBJ2-1, with D possibly called TRBD1 or TRBD2 (6 bases each). The CDR3 extends over 15 amino acids. Trimming took 2 bases from V and 6 from J, leaving 14 bases between them. Per the germline V gene, CDR1 is MNHEY and CDR2 is SMNVEV (reference sequence).

The J gene is TRBJ2-7, the V gene TRBV7-2; no clear D. The CDR3 length is 13 residues. CDR1 is SGHTA, CDR2 FQGNSA, per germline. The V end lost 1 base, the J end lost 4 bases, and 8 bases lay between the germline ends. The CDR3 DNA reads TGTGCCAGCAGCTTAGACGCTGAATACGAGCAGTACTTC. Translation: CASSLDAEYEQYF.

In this sample, this clone turned up once. The chain combines TRBV13 with TRBJ2-1; 11 bases are a match to TRBD2. The J segment lost 5 bases and the V segment lost 3 bases, leaving 9 bases of the junction unmatched. Germline V gives CDR1 PRHDT, CDR2 FYEKMQ (reference sequence). CDR3 length: 17 amino acids. The CDR3 sequence: CASSFFSGGAPNNEQFF. As DNA, the CDR3 is TGTGCCAGCAGCTTTTTTAGCGGGGGGGCCCCGAACAATGAGCAGTTCTTC. Looking up the rest from reference TRBV13 and TRBJ2-1 gives the full variable domain: AAGVIQSPRHLIKEKRETATLKCYPIPRHDTVYWYQQGPGQDPQFLISFYEKMQSDKGSIPDRFSAQQFSDYHSELNMSSLELGDSALYFCASSFFSGGAPNNEQFFGPGTRLTVL.

This chain links TRBV28 with TRBJ1-3; D gene unclear. V shed 3 bases and J shed 1 base, with 7 bases lying between them. This CDR3 is 14 amino acids long. Germline CDR1 is MDHEN and CDR2 is SYDVKM. DNA of the CDR3: TGTGCCAGCAGTTTTGATTATTCTGGAAACACCATATATTTT. Translating gives CASSFDYSGNTIYF.

The chain is built from TRBV5-3 and TRBJ1-2; 10 bases agree with TRBD1. TRBV5-3 is known as an ORF, though its function is uncertain. The CDR3 is made up of 17 amino acids. The V segment lost 3 bases and the J segment 1 base; nucleotides outside the gene matches: 9. CDR3: CARSWPGQGFFNYGYTF. The CDR3 DNA follows: TGTGCCAGAAGCTGGCCGGGACAGGGGTTTTTTAACTATGGCTACACCTTC.

The chain has TRBV6-6 and TRBJ2-7; D tentatively reads TRBD1 or TRBD2 (5 bases each). This CDR3 comprises 15 residues. Germline loops: CDR1 MNHNY, CDR2 SVGAGI (reference sequence). V was trimmed by 6 bases and J by 2 bases, leaving 17 bases between them. In nucleotides, the CDR3 is TGTGCCAGCAGCCCCCTGGGGGTAGGGACCTACGAGCAGTACTTC. Its translation: CASSPLGVGTYEQYF.

The chain recombines TRBV30 with TRBJ2-5; 12 bases fit TRBD2. CDR1 GTSNPN and CDR2 SVGIG come from the germline V gene (reference sequence). V dropped 3 bases and J dropped 5; count of bases not matched to a gene: 7. The CDR3 is 15 residues long. In DNA form, the CDR3 reads TGTGCCTGGAGCCGGACTAGCGGGAACTACGAGACCCAGTACTTC. This encodes CAWSRTSGNYETQYF.

The genes are TRBV6-1 and TRBJ1-1; perhaps TRBD1 as D (6 bases). The CDR3 spans 13 residues. Germline CDR1 MNHNS, CDR2 SASEGT. V was cut by 8 bases and J by 1 base, with 11 bases left in between. CDR3: CASADRSNTEAFF. In DNA form, the CDR3 reads TGTGCCAGCGCCGACAGGTCGAACACTGAAGCTTTCTTT.

The V gene is TRBV5-5, the J gene TRBJ2-3; D gene uncertain. Germline V gives CDR1 SGHKS, CDR2 YYEKEE (reference sequence). This CDR3 has 14 residues. V shed 3 bases and J shed 0 bases, with 8 bases lying between them. CDR3 in DNA: TGTGCCAGCAGCTCAGAGACTAGCACAGATACGCAGTATTTT. Translating it yields CASSSETSTDTQYF.

In this sample, this clone turned up many times. Additional DNA sequences in this sample encode the identical CDR3. This chain joins TRBV4-2 and TRBJ2-3; 10 nucleotides align to TRBD2. Germline values: CDR1 LGHNA, CDR2 YNFKEQ. CDR3 size: 16 residues. V shed 0 bases and J 0 bases; nucleotides not matched to a gene: 0. The CDR3 protein is CASSQELAGSTDTQYF. In DNA, the CDR3 is TGTGCCAGCAGCCAAGAACTAGCGGGGAGCACAGATACGCAGTATTTT.

This clone was observed a few times. The J gene is TRBJ1-4, the V gene TRBV11-2; TRBD1 might be the D (5 bases). Trimming stripped 2 bases from V and 4 bases from J, with 11 bases between. CDR1 and CDR2 (germline): SGHAT, FQNNGV. The CDR3 length is 15 residues. CDR3 in DNA: TGTGCCAGCAGCTTACAGGGTACTTATAATGAAAAACTGTTTTTT. Translating it yields CASSLQGTYNEKLFF.

This clone appeared once. The rearrangement links TRBV5-4 to TRBJ1-1; 8 bases are a match to TRBD1. CDR1 is SGHNT, CDR2 YYREEE, per germline (reference sequence). Trimming at V came to 7 bases and at J to 4 bases, leaving 3 bases not matched to a gene. This CDR3 is 12 amino acids long. The CDR3 sequence is CASATGATEAFF. DNA of the CDR3: TGTGCCAGCGCGACAGGGGCCACTGAAGCTTTCTTT.

This chain links TRBV5-1 with TRBJ1-2; D is possibly TRBD1 (5 bases). This CDR3 has 14 amino acids. V shed 1 base and J shed 8 bases, with 15 bases lying between them. The V gene's germline CDR1 is SGHRS and CDR2 YFSETQ. CDR3 region: CASSLMEGIDGYTF. CDR3 in DNA: TGCGCCAGCAGCTTGATGGAGGGGATAGACGGCTACACCTTC. Variable domain in full (rest from reference TRBV5-1 and TRBJ1-2): KAGVTQTPRYLIKTRGQQVTLSCSPISGHRSVSWYQQTPGQGLQFLFEYFSETQRNKGNFPGRFSGRQFSNSRSEMNVSTLELGDSALYLCASSLMEGIDGYTFGSGTRLTVV.